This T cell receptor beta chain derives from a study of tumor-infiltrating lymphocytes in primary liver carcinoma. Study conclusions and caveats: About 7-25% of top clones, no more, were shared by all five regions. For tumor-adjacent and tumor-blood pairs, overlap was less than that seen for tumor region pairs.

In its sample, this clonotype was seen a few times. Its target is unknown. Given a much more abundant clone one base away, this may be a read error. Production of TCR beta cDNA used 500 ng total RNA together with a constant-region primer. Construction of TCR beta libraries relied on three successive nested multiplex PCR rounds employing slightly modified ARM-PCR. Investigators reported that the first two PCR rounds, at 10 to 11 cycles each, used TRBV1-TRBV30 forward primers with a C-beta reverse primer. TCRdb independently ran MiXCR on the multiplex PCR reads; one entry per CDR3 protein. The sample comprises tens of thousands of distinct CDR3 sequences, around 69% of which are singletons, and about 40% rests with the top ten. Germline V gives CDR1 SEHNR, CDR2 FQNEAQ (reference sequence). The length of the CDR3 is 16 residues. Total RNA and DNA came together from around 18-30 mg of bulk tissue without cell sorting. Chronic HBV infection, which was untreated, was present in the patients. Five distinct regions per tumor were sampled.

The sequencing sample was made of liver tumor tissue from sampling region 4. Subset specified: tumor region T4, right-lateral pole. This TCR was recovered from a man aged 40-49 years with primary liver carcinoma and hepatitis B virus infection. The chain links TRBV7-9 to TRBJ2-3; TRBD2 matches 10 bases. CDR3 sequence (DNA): TGTGCCAGCACCCTCCACTTAGCGGGAGGCACAGATATGCAGTATTTT. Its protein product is CASTLHLAGGTDMQYF.